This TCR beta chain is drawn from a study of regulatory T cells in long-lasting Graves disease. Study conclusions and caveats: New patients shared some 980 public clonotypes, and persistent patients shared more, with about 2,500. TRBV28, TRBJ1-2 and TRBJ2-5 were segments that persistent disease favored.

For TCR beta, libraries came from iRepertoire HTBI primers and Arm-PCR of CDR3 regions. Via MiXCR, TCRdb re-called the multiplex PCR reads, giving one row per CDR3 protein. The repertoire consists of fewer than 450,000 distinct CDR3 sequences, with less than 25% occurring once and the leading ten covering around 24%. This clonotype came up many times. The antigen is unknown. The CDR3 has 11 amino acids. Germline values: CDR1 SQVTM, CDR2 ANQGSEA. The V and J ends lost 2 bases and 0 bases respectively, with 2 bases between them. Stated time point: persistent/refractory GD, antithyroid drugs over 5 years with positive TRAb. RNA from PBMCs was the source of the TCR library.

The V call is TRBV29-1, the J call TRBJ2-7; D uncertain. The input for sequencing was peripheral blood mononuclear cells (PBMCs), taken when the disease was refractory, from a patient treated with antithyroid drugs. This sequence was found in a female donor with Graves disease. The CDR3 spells CSVESSYEQYF. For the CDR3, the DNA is TGCAGCGTTGAAAGCTCCTACGAGCAGTACTTC.